The 30 T cell receptor beta chains given below trace back to one sample, sequenced in a study of shared clonotypes between healthy human individuals. TCRdb's copy holds only in-frame clones and misses some; the assay was immunoSEQ multiplex PCR. The data show some 2,100,000 clones, approximately 96% seen once. The sample consisted of naive CD4+ T cells sorted from blood. Subset defined: CD45RA+ positively selected. The receptors stem from a man aged 18 to 29 in good health.

The chain employs TRBV5-4 and TRBJ2-7; no reliable D call. The ends were cut back, 3 bases at V and 0 bases at J, with 10 bases in the middle. Germline V lookup: CDR1 SGHNT, CDR2 YYREEE (reference sequence). The CDR3 runs 14 residues. The DNA for the CDR3 is TGTGCCAGCAGCTCCCAGCACGACTCCTACGAGCAGTACTTC. Translating it yields CASSSQHDSYEQYF.

CDR3 sequence reads: CASSGGGLAVSVGELFF. The CDR3 bases are TGTGCCAGCAGTGGAGGGGGACTAGCAGTATCAGTCGGGGAGCTGTTTTTT. The chain joins TRBV2 to TRBJ2-2; the match to TRBD2 covers 9 bases. The CDR3 runs to 17 residues. V shed 4 bases, J shed 7 bases, and the junction held 13 bases outside the gene matches. Looked up from germline, CDR1 is SNHLY and CDR2 is FYNNEI. The whole variable domain, remainder taken from reference TRBV2 and TRBJ2-2, is EPEVTQTPSHQVTQMGQEVILRCVPISNHLYFYWYRQILGQKVEFLVSFYNNEISEKSEIFDDQFSVERPDGSNFTLKIRSTKLEDSAMYFCASSGGGLAVSVGELFFGEGSRLTVL.

The chain has TRBV6-5 and TRBJ1-1; 12 positions agree with TRBD1. Germline V gene sequence: CDR1 MNHEY, CDR2 SVGAGI. The CDR3 extends over 15 amino acids. After removal of 7 bases from V and 5 bases from J, the junction contained 8 bases not matched to a gene. As DNA, the CDR3 is TGTGCCAGCAACCATGGGACAGGGGGCGGGACTGAAGCTTTCTTT. It encodes CASNHGTGGGTEAFF.

The chain combines TRBV6-5 with TRBJ2-3; D is possibly TRBD1 (5 bases). The germline V and J ends were trimmed by 5 bases and 7 bases, with 7 bases remaining between them. The germline gives CDR1 MNHEY, CDR2 SVGAGI. CDR3 length: 11 residues. CDR3 in amino acids: CASSDSYTQYF. The DNA for the CDR3 is TGTGCCAGCAGTGACAGTTATACGCAGTATTTT.

This chain uses TRBV6-1 with TRBJ2-2; 8 positions agree with TRBD1. The CDR3 has 13 amino acids. Germline CDR1 is MNHNS and CDR2 is SASEGT. The junction had 2 bases not matched to a gene; V was cut back by 6 bases and J by 5 bases. This CDR3 reads CASRRQGTGELFF. Here the CDR3 DNA reads TGTGCCAGCAGGCGACAGGGGACCGGGGAGCTGTTTTTT.

The V and J genes are TRBV7-9 and TRBJ1-2, with D unclear. Germline loops: CDR1 SEHNR, CDR2 FQNEAQ (reference sequence). Trimming stripped 2 bases from V and 4 bases from J, with 8 bases between. The CDR3 loop spans 13 amino acids. The chain's CDR3 is CASSLQEVYGYTF. The CDR3 bases are TGTGCCAGCAGCTTACAGGAAGTCTATGGCTACACCTTC. Based on the CDR3 plus reference TRBV7-9 and TRBJ1-2, the full variable domain is DTGVSQNPRHKITKRGQNVTFRCDPISEHNRLYWYRQTLGQGPEFLTYFQNEAQLEKSRLLSDRFSAERPKGSFSTLEIQRTEQGDSAMYLCASSLQEVYGYTFGSGTRLTVV.

Note on this clone: The sample contains more than one DNA sequence encoding this CDR3. This chain links TRBV18 with TRBJ2-5; 8 nucleotides agree with TRBD2. V lost 0 bases and J lost 2; bases outside the gene matches: 2. The CDR3 loop spans 15 amino acids. Germline CDR1 reads KGHSH; CDR2 reads LQKENI. CDR3 protein: CASSPPSGAQETQYF. In DNA, the CDR3 is TGTGCCAGCTCACCACCTAGCGGGGCTCAAGAGACCCAGTACTTC.

V and J are TRBV6-1 and TRBJ2-1, with TRBD2 as a possible D gene (5 bases). Germline assignment: CDR1 MNHNS and CDR2 SASEGT. V was cut by 7 bases and J by 3 bases, with 10 bases left in between. The CDR3 length is 13 residues. The CDR3: CASNTGFYNEQFF. The CDR3 DNA reads TGTGCCAGCAATACGGGATTCTACAATGAGCAGTTCTTC.

The rearrangement uses TRBV7-9 and TRBJ1-2, with TRBD1 identical over 9 bases. CDR3 length: 17 residues. Germline V gene lookup returns CDR1 SEHNR and CDR2 FQNEAQ (reference sequence). Germline trimming cut 6 bases from V and 4 bases from J; bases unmatched to any gene: 15. For the CDR3, the DNA is TGTGCCAGCAGTCTCCCGGGACAGGGAACCACCGTCTATGGCTACACCTTC. Its translation is CASSLPGQGTTVYGYTF.

The chain links TRBV11-2 to TRBJ1-1, with 8 bases aligning to TRBD1. Per germline, CDR1 SGHAT and CDR2 FQNNGV. This CDR3 contains 15 residues. The V gene end was trimmed by 4 bases and the J gene end by 5 bases; junction bases not matched to a gene: 9. In DNA, the CDR3 is TGTGCCAGCAGCTCCCCCAGGACAGGGAATACTGAAGCTTTCTTT. Amino acid sequence: CASSSPRTGNTEAFF.

The chain combines TRBV7-9 with TRBJ1-2, with 11 bases aligning to TRBD1. V lost 3 bases, J lost 3 bases, and 9 bases stayed unmatched. CDR1 and CDR2 from the germline V gene are SEHNR and FQNEAQ (reference sequence). The length of the CDR3 is 17 residues. The CDR3 sequence is CASSLGQGDFDDYGYTF. The CDR3 DNA sequence: TGTGCCAGCAGCTTGGGACAGGGGGATTTTGACGACTATGGCTACACCTTC. Full variable domain (missing parts from reference TRBV7-9 and TRBJ1-2): DTGVSQNPRHKITKRGQNVTFRCDPISEHNRLYWYRQTLGQGPEFLTYFQNEAQLEKSRLLSDRFSAERPKGSFSTLEIQRTEQGDSAMYLCASSLGQGDFDDYGYTFGSGTRLTVV.

V gene TRBV19 combines with J gene TRBJ1-5, with 12 bases lining up with TRBD1. Germline loops: CDR1 LNHDA, CDR2 SQIVND (reference sequence). With 5 bases clipped from V and 2 bases from J, the junction kept 7 bases outside the gene matches. This CDR3 region has 17 residues. CDR3 nucleotide sequence: TGTGCCAGTAGTCAGGGGACAGGGGGCCGGGGCAATCAGCCCCAGCATTTT. The encoded protein is CASSQGTGGRGNQPQHF.

The rearrangement uses TRBV19 and TRBJ1-5; possibly TRBD1 for D (5 bases). V gave up 3 bases and J gave up 0 bases, with 12 bases separating them. In germline, CDR1 is LNHDA, CDR2 SQIVND (reference sequence). The CDR3 spans 16 residues. CDR3 nucleotide sequence: TGTGCCAGTAGTATGCGGCAGGGTAATAGCAATCAGCCCCAGCATTTT. Its translation is CASSMRQGNSNQPQHF. Full variable domain (missing parts from reference TRBV19 and TRBJ1-5): DGGITQSPKYLFRKEGQNVTLSCEQNLNHDAMYWYRQDPGQGLRLIYYSQIVNDFQKGDIAEGYSVSREKKESFPLTVTSAQKNPTAFYLCASSMRQGNSNQPQHFGDGTRLSIL.

The chain carries TRBV5-1 and TRBJ2-5, with TRBD1 identical over 8 bases. V shed 4 bases and J 10 bases; nucleotides not matched to a gene: 12. This CDR3 contains 14 residues. CDR1 and CDR2 (germline): SGHRS, YFSETQ. CDR3 bases: TGCGCCAGCAGCATACAGGGGGAAGGGAATATCCAGTACTTC. Translated: CASSIQGEGNIQYF.

CDR3 sequence: CASSHSGNQPQHF. CDR3 nucleotide sequence: TGTGCCAGCAGTCATTCAGGGAATCAGCCCCAGCATTTT. The chain recombines TRBV27 with TRBJ1-5; D may be TRBD1 (5 bases). The CDR3 spans 13 residues. Trimming removed 5 bases at V and 4 bases at J, with 9 bases between. Germline CDR1 reads MNHEY; CDR2 reads SMNVEV (reference sequence).

This clone was seen once. The chain links TRBV5-1 to TRBJ2-5; 8 bases are a match to TRBD1. Trimming cost V 2 bases and J 2 bases; bases outside gene matches: 8. There are 16 residues in the CDR3. CDR1 and CDR2 (germline): SGHRS, YFSETQ. This chain's CDR3 is CASSFTPGGGQETQYF. CDR3 bases: TGCGCCAGCAGCTTTACCCCAGGGGGCGGACAAGAGACCCAGTACTTC. Variable domain in full (rest from reference TRBV5-1 and TRBJ2-5): KAGVTQTPRYLIKTRGQQVTLSCSPISGHRSVSWYQQTPGQGLQFLFEYFSETQRNKGNFPGRFSGRQFSNSRSEMNVSTLELGDSALYLCASSFTPGGGQETQYFGPGTRLLVL.

With respect to this clone: The junction differs from germline at one of its ends, possibly a read error. The chain combines TRBV7-7 with TRBJ2-5, with 12 bases that match TRBD2. Germline V gene lookup returns CDR1 SSHAT and CDR2 FNYEAQ (reference sequence). This CDR3 comprises 16 residues. The CDR3 nucleotides are TGTGCTAGCAGCCCGGGACTAGCGGGTGGCCAAGAGACCCAGTACTTC. It codes for CASSPGLAGGQETQYF.

The rearrangement links TRBV10-2 to TRBJ1-4; TRBD1 agrees at 7 bases. Germline CDR1 and CDR2: WSHSY and SAAADI. With 7 bases clipped from V and 3 bases from J, the junction kept 8 bases outside the gene matches. The CDR3 spans 15 residues. CDR3 residues: CASKPNRGANEKLFF. Written as DNA, the CDR3 is TGCGCCAGCAAACCGAACAGGGGCGCTAATGAAAAACTGTTTTTT.

The rearrangement joins TRBV6-1 to TRBJ2-2, with D perhaps matching TRBD2 (6 bases). Trimming removed 2 bases from V and 6 bases from J, with 13 bases in between. The CDR3 contains 15 residues. Looked up from germline, CDR1 is MNHNS and CDR2 is SASEGT. This CDR3 is CASSERSLAPGELFF. The CDR3 DNA follows: TGTGCCAGCAGTGAACGGTCACTAGCCCCCGGGGAGCTGTTTTTT.

This clone came up once. V and J are TRBV7-9 and TRBJ1-2; the D gene is possibly TRBD1 (5 bases). Germline-derived CDR1 and CDR2 are SEHNR and FQNEAQ (reference sequence). This CDR3 spans 19 amino acids. V lost 1 base to trimming and J lost 3 bases, with 24 bases between them. CDR3 nucleotides: TGTGCCAGCAGCTTAGATTATTCTCCAGGGAGAAGCTTAGACTATGGCTACACCTTC. Its protein product is CASSLDYSPGRSLDYGYTF.

The chain has TRBV10-3 and TRBJ2-7; unclear D gene. Trimming cost V 10 bases and J 1 base, with 11 bases left between them. This CDR3 comprises 12 residues. Per the germline V gene, CDR1 is ENHRY and CDR2 is SYGVKD. DNA for the CDR3: TGTGCCACCCGGACGGTATCCTACGAGCAGTACTTC. Its protein product is CATRTVSYEQYF.

The chain combines TRBV5-1 with TRBJ2-1; weak D call: TRBD2 (6 bases). Trimming shortened V by 0 bases and J by 6 bases, and 13 bases separated the two germline ends. Germline CDR1 and CDR2: SGHRS and YFSETQ. This CDR3 comprises 15 residues. The CDR3 here is CASSLGWGDANEQFF. CDR3 nucleotide sequence: TGCGCCAGCAGCTTGGGGTGGGGGGACGCCAATGAGCAGTTCTTC.

V usage is TRBV12-5 and J usage is TRBJ2-3; tentative D call: TRBD2 (5 bases). Germline assignment: CDR1 LGHNT and CDR2 FRNRAP. The CDR3 sequence is 13 residues long. Trimming took 6 bases from V and 6 from J, leaving 13 bases between them. The CDR3 is CASGRSGSDTQYF. The CDR3 DNA follows: TGTGCTAGTGGGCGATCGGGATCGGATACGCAGTATTTT. Filled out from reference TRBV12-5 and TRBJ2-3, the complete variable domain reads DARVTQTPRHKVTEMGQEVTMRCQPILGHNTVFWYRQTMMQGLELLAYFRNRAPLDDSGMPKDRFSAEMPDATLATLKIQPSEPRDSAVYFCASGRSGSDTQYFGPGTRLTVL.

The chain employs TRBV7-9 and TRBJ2-4; D is unresolved. V was pared by 5 bases and J by 0 bases, with 5 bases between. The CDR3 length is 13 residues. CDR1 is SEHNR, CDR2 FQNEAQ, per germline (reference sequence). The CDR3 coding sequence is TGTGCCAGCAGCCATCAAGCCAAAAACATTCAGTACTTC. Amino acid sequence: CASSHQAKNIQYF.

The J gene is TRBJ1-3, the V gene TRBV30; a possible D gene is TRBD1 (5 bases). The CDR3 has 15 amino acids. The germline gives CDR1 GTSNPN, CDR2 SVGIG (reference sequence). V was trimmed by 0 bases and J by 4 bases, leaving 13 bases between them. The CDR3 here is CAWSVRGDYGNTIYF. The CDR3 DNA sequence: TGTGCCTGGAGTGTACGTGGGGACTACGGAAACACCATATATTTT.

Worth noting for this clone: Additional DNA sequences in this sample encode the identical CDR3. V is TRBV6-5 and J is TRBJ1-2, with D possibly being TRBD1 (6 bases). Germline CDR1 reads MNHEY; CDR2 reads SVGAGI. The CDR3 is 12 amino acids. The ends were cut back, 4 bases at V and 8 bases at J, with 11 bases in the middle. Here the CDR3 reads CASSSPGEGYTF. The CDR3 coding sequence is TGTGCCAGCAGTTCCCCAGGGGAAGGCTACACCTTC.

This clone was observed a single time. The same CDR3 also results from other DNA sequences found in this sample. Here the CDR3 reads CASSPRGTGELFF. The CDR3 bases are TGTGCCAGCAGCCCTCGTGGAACCGGGGAGCTGTTTTTT. V is TRBV11-3 and J is TRBJ2-2; D gene ambiguous. Germline V gives CDR1 SGHNT, CDR2 YENEEA. V lost 5 bases and J 5 bases, leaving 9 bases between the germline ends. The CDR3 has 13 residues. Based on the CDR3 plus reference TRBV11-3 and TRBJ2-2, the full variable domain is EAGVVQSPRYKIIEKKQPVAFWCNPISGHNTLYWYLQNLGQGPELLIRYENEEAVDDSQLPKDRFSAERLKGVDSTLKIQPAELGDSAVYLCASSPRGTGELFFGEGSRLTVL.

The chain couples TRBV5-8 to TRBJ1-6, with 9 positions matching TRBD1. Germline assignment: CDR1 SGHTS and CDR2 YDEGEE. CDR3 length: 16 residues. Trimming cost V 4 bases and J 1 base; bases outside gene matches: 3. CDR3 region: CASSGGTGSYNSPLHF. The CDR3 DNA is TGTGCCAGCAGCGGCGGGACAGGGTCCTATAATTCACCCCTCCACTTT.

The chain is built from TRBV7-2 and TRBJ2-1; D possibly corresponds to TRBD2 (7 bases). In germline, CDR1 is SGHTA, CDR2 FQGNSA. Trimming removed 1 base at V and 5 bases at J, with 12 bases between. This CDR3 comprises 15 residues. For the CDR3, the DNA is TGTGCCAGCAGCTTAGGAGCGGGACAACACAATGAGCAGTTCTTC. It codes for CASSLGAGQHNEQFF.

This chain joins TRBV6-1 and TRBJ1-6; D is perhaps TRBD1 (5 bases). CDR3 size: 14 residues. Per the germline V gene, CDR1 is MNHNS and CDR2 is SASEGT. V lost 2 bases and J 6 bases, leaving 8 bases between the germline ends. The CDR3 DNA is TGTGCCAGCAGTGAAAATGGGGGTAATTCACCCCTCCACTTT. It translates to CASSENGGNSPLHF.